These 18 T cell receptor beta chains share one sample of origin, sequenced in a study of blood T cell repertoires in COVID-19. Produced via immunoSEQ multiplex PCR; TCRdb's table is partial and in-frame only. The data hold tens of thousands of clones, with roughly 88% observed a single time. Sequenced: peripheral blood. The receptor source for this set is a man aged 65-85 years with acute or convalescent COVID-19.

The chain is built from TRBV14 and TRBJ2-3; 11 bases are shared with TRBD2. The CDR3 runs to 14 residues. Germline V CDR1 and CDR2: SGHDN, FVKESK. J lost 5 bases, V lost 4 bases, and 2 bases had no gene match. The CDR3 DNA sequence: TGTGCCAGCAGCCTTGGGACTAGCGGAGATACGCAGTATTTT. This codes for CASSLGTSGDTQYF.

This sequence joins TRBV11-2 and TRBJ1-4; D not certain. Germline V CDR1 and CDR2: SGHAT, FQNNGV. This CDR3 has 14 amino acids. V was clipped by 4 bases and J by 7 bases, with 13 bases between them. This chain's CDR3 is CASSSPGSSEKLFF. The CDR3 DNA is TGTGCCAGCAGCTCCCCCGGGAGTAGTGAAAAACTGTTTTTT.

The chain employs TRBV28 and TRBJ1-6, with TRBD1 matching over 7 bases. This CDR3 spans 17 amino acids. Germline-derived CDR1 and CDR2 are MDHEN and SYDVKM. The ends lost 5 bases at V and 10 bases at J; junction bases unmatched: 17. CDR3 region: CASSMLGGASPRSPLHF. The CDR3, as DNA: TGTGCCAGCAGTATGTTAGGGGGCGCGTCTCCAAGGTCACCCCTCCACTTT. The full variable domain, completed using reference TRBV28 and TRBJ1-6, is DVKVTQSSRYLVKRTGEKVFLECVQDMDHENMFWYRQDPGLGLRLIYFSYDVKMKEKGDIPEGYSVSREKKERFSLILESASTNQTSMYLCASSMLGGASPRSPLHFGNGTRLTVT.

This clone was detected only once. J is TRBJ1-6 and V is TRBV7-6, with 9 bases matching TRBD1. Germline CDR1 reads SGHVS; CDR2 reads FNYEAQ. Trimming removed 5 bases from V and 5 bases from J; junction bases left unmatched: 4. The CDR3 is made up of 15 amino acids. The DNA for the CDR3 is TGTGCCAGCAGCACAGGGACAGGGAATAATTCACCCCTCCACTTT. Protein sequence: CASSTGTGNNSPLHF.

The V and J genes are TRBV5-6 and TRBJ2-5; TRBD2 matches at 10 bases. Germline lookup yields CDR1 SGHDT and CDR2 YYEEEE. V lost 3 bases, J lost 4 bases, and 9 bases stayed unmatched. The CDR3 loop spans 16 amino acids. Here the CDR3 DNA reads TGTGCCAGCAGCTCCAGGCTAGCGGGAGTGGCAGAGACCCAGTACTTC. It codes for CASSSRLAGVAETQYF.

The rearrangement uses TRBV7-2 and TRBJ1-5; 9 positions match TRBD1. The CDR3 covers 15 residues. Losses at the gene ends were 4 bases for V and 5 bases for J; bases not matched to a gene: 6. The germline V gene encodes CDR1 SGHTA and CDR2 FQGNSA. The CDR3 DNA follows: TGTGCCAGCAGCTATCGGACAGGGGAGGATCAGCCCCAGCATTTT. Protein product: CASSYRTGEDQPQHF.

The chain employs TRBV19 and TRBJ2-2; D gene ambiguous. The CDR3 is 16 residues long. CDR1 LNHDA and CDR2 SQIVND come from the germline V gene (reference sequence). Deletions cut 3 bases from V and 4 bases from J, with 15 bases between. CDR3 residues: CASSIETGQITGELFF. CDR3 bases: TGTGCCAGTAGTATTGAGACTGGTCAGATCACCGGGGAGCTGTTTTTT.

The chain couples TRBV7-9 to TRBJ2-2; 7 positions match TRBD2. There are 16 residues in the CDR3. J lost 0 bases, V lost 3 bases, and 4 bases had no gene match. Germline values: CDR1 SEHNR, CDR2 FQNEAQ (reference sequence). The CDR3 here is CASSLLTSSNTGELFF. The CDR3 nucleotides are TGTGCCAGCAGCTTGTTGACTAGCTCGAACACCGGGGAGCTGTTTTTT.

V and J are TRBV7-2 and TRBJ2-1; 8 bases are a match to TRBD2. The V segment lost 4 bases and the J segment 14 bases; nucleotides outside the gene matches: 7. CDR1 SGHTA and CDR2 FQGNSA come from the germline V gene. The CDR3 runs to 12 residues. The CDR3 loop is CASSSGRVMEFF. The DNA for the CDR3 is TGTGCCAGCAGCTCCGGGAGGGTGATGGAGTTCTTC.

The chain is built from TRBV24-1 and TRBJ1-2; D perhaps matches TRBD1 (6 bases). Trimming took 0 bases from V and 6 from J, leaving 10 bases between them. Per germline, CDR1 KGHDR and CDR2 SFDVKD. This CDR3 has 14 amino acids. CDR3 in DNA: TGTGCCACCAGTGATTTGGGGGGGGCGGATGGCTACACCTTC. It translates to CATSDLGGADGYTF.

This clone was seen only a few times. J is TRBJ1-4 and V is TRBV25-1, with 7 positions matching TRBD1. The germline V gene has CDR1 MGHDK and CDR2 SYGVNS. Germline trimming cut 1 base from V and 6 bases from J; bases unmatched to any gene: 5. CDR3 length equals 15 residues. The DNA for the CDR3 is TGTGCCAGCAGTGAATTCGACAGGGCGGATGAAAAACTGTTTTTT. This translates into CASSEFDRADEKLFF.

The chain combines TRBV11-3 with TRBJ2-1; 15 bases fit TRBD2. V dropped 5 bases and J dropped 7; count of bases not matched to a gene: 12. The CDR3 is 18 amino acids. In germline, CDR1 is SGHNT, CDR2 YENEEA. CDR3 in amino acids: CASSRRTSGRALVNEQFF. For the CDR3, the DNA is TGTGCCAGCAGCCGGAGGACTAGCGGGAGGGCCCTCGTTAATGAGCAGTTCTTC. The complete variable domain, with remaining parts taken from reference TRBV11-3 and TRBJ2-1, reads EAGVVQSPRYKIIEKKQPVAFWCNPISGHNTLYWYLQNLGQGPELLIRYENEEAVDDSQLPKDRFSAERLKGVDSTLKIQPAELGDSAVYLCASSRRTSGRALVNEQFFGPGTRLTVL.

The J gene is TRBJ2-7, the V gene TRBV6-2 or TRBV6-3; 8 bases fit TRBD1. This CDR3 is 16 amino acids long. V gave up 4 bases and J gave up 0 bases; unmatched junction bases: 8. In germline, CDR1 is MNHEY, CDR2 SVGEGT. The CDR3 sequence: CASSWTGSSGSYEQYF. DNA of the CDR3: TGTGCCAGCAGTTGGACAGGGTCGTCTGGCTCCTACGAGCAGTACTTC.

V is TRBV28 and J is TRBJ1-4; the D gene is possibly TRBD1 (5 bases). Germline V CDR1 and CDR2: MDHEN, SYDVKM. The CDR3 is 16 amino acids. V was cut by 2 bases and J by 0 bases, with 10 bases left in between. The DNA for the CDR3 is TGTGCCAGCAGTTTAGTGGGGCATACAACTAATGAAAAACTGTTTTTT. Protein: CASSLVGHTTNEKLFF. Variable domain in full (rest from reference TRBV28 and TRBJ1-4): DVKVTQSSRYLVKRTGEKVFLECVQDMDHENMFWYRQDPGLGLRLIYFSYDVKMKEKGDIPEGYSVSREKKERFSLILESASTNQTSMYLCASSLVGHTTNEKLFFGSGTQLSVL.

The rearrangement joins TRBV5-1 to TRBJ1-2; D is possibly TRBD1 (6 bases). The V gene lost 0 bases and the J gene lost 9 bases, with 15 bases spanning the gap. This CDR3 comprises 14 residues. CDR1 and CDR2 from the germline V gene are SGHRS and YFSETQ. CDR3 in DNA: TGCGCCAGCAGCTTGGCTGGGGGGGCCAGGAGCTACACCTTC. It specifies CASSLAGGARSYTF.

The V call is TRBV6-5, the J call TRBJ1-4, with D perhaps matching TRBD1 (5 bases). Germline V gene sequence: CDR1 MNHEY, CDR2 SVGAGI. V lost 7 bases to trimming and J lost 5 bases, with 11 bases between them. The CDR3 is 13 residues long. The CDR3 loop reads CASTTGTNEKLFF. Written as DNA, the CDR3 is TGTGCCAGCACAACAGGAACGAATGAAAAACTGTTTTTT.

The chain couples TRBV7-2 to TRBJ1-6, with no clear D. V dropped 5 bases and J dropped 8 bases, with 13 bases sitting between them. The CDR3 runs 14 residues. Germline V lookup: CDR1 SGHTA, CDR2 FQGNSA. The CDR3 DNA reads as TGTGCCAGCAGCGAAAGGCGGCGAGATTCACCCCTCCACTTT. Translated, it gives CASSERRRDSPLHF.

The chain is built from TRBV7-2 and TRBJ2-7; 11 positions agree with TRBD2. Germline assignment: CDR1 SGHTA and CDR2 FQGNSA. CDR3 length: 16 amino acids. The junction had 13 bases not matched to a gene; V was cut back by 5 bases and J by 7 bases. The CDR3 DNA follows: TGTGCCAGCAGCCTTTTACGAGCTAGCGGGAGGCAAGAGCAGTACTTC. Translation gives CASSLLRASGRQEQYF.